This TCR beta chain came from a study of breast tumors, draining lymph nodes, adjacent tissues. This clonotype has a count of ten or more. The target antigen is unknown. Study conclusions and caveats: Tumor TCR diversity was below lymph nodes but above nontumor tissue. Most tumor T cells seemingly derive from lymph node, then expand in tumor. Luminal-like breast cancer showed significantly greater tumor-nontumor repertoire similarity than basal-like breast cancer did. The lymph node origin of tumor T cells was framed as consistent with a hypothesis, not demonstrated.

TCRdb re-derived calls from the multiplex PCR reads in MiXCR, one entry per CDR3 protein. The repertoire holds around 120,000 distinct CDR3 sequences, with around 20% as singletons. The lymph nodes were axillary draining lymph nodes from breast cancer patients. The source is a female donor with breast cancer. Some clones in this sample may be carry-over from other donors' samples. The specimen was axillary lymph node tissue.

Written as DNA, the CDR3 is TGTGCCAGCAGCCCCACCGGGGAGGGGGATACGCAGTATTTT. This translates into CASSPTGEGDTQYF. The chain recombines TRBV7-8 with TRBJ2-3, with TRBD2 identical over 7 bases. CDR3 length: 14 residues. V gave up 5 bases and J gave up 6 bases; unmatched junction bases: 8. Germline loops: CDR1 SGHVS, CDR2 FQNEAQ.